This T cell receptor beta chain was retrieved from a study of shared clonotypes between healthy human individuals. Study findings and constraints: Approximately 5.4% of naive CD4 clonotypes were common to a few donors. Unshared clonotypes carried lower generation probabilities than those common to all four donors.

This CDR3 spans 15 amino acids. The germline V and J ends were trimmed by 3 bases and 0 bases, with 12 bases remaining between them. Germline V gives CDR1 MNHEY, CDR2 SMNVEV (reference sequence). About this clone: What it recognizes is unknown.

The protocol was immunoSEQ multiplex PCR, while the TCRdb copy is restricted to in-frame clones and leaves out a portion. Of about 2.1 million clones in the sample, 93% are singletons; the top ten hold 1.5% to 2%. Naive CD8 isolation took CD45RO-negative cells positively selected for CCR7 and excluded terminally differentiated effector memory CD45RA+ cells. Study donors comprised healthy, HIV-negative adults devoid of recent acute infection or vaccination. The chain carries TRBV27 and TRBJ2-7; D ambiguous. The sequence was obtained from a man aged 18 to 30 in good health. Some clones in this sample may be carry-over from other donors' samples. Sample: naive CD8+ T cells from PBMCs. CDR3 coding DNA: TGTGCCAGCAGTTTGGTGGCGGATAGCTCCTACGAGCAGTACTTC. It encodes CASSLVADSSYEQYF.